The 18 T cell receptor beta chains below all came from one sample that was sequenced in a study of CD8 T cells in Susac syndrome. cDNA came from about 0.5 to 1 ug RNA primed by random hexamers. TCRdb independently ran MiXCR on the immunoSEQ multiplex PCR reads; one entry per CDR3 protein. The repertoire has about 130,000 distinct CDR3 sequences, under 95% of them found once; the top ten carry around 0.25%. The source material was CD8+ T cells from PBMCs. These receptors were collected from a human donor with multiple sclerosis.

The DNA of the CDR3 is TGCAGTGCTATTGGGGACAATCAGCCCCAGCATTTT. Translating gives CSAIGDNQPQHF. V is TRBV20-1 and J is TRBJ1-5; D unclear. There are 12 residues in the CDR3. Germline values: CDR1 DFQATT, CDR2 SNEGSKA (reference sequence). V was pared by 4 bases and J by 3 bases, with 7 bases between.

The CDR3: CASSQDQVLLSNQPQHF. CDR3 DNA: TGCGCCAGCAGCCAAGATCAAGTACTCCTTAGCAATCAGCCCCAGCATTTT. The rearrangement links TRBV4-1 to TRBJ1-5; D is undetermined. The CDR3 consists of 17 residues. V gave up 0 bases and J gave up 0 bases, with 12 bases separating them. The germline V gene encodes CDR1 MGHRA and CDR2 YSYEKL.

The rearrangement joins TRBV6-2 or TRBV6-3 to TRBJ1-2; the D is unclear. Trimming removed 0 bases at V and 8 bases at J, with 16 bases between. This CDR3 contains 15 residues. CDR1 is MNHEY and CDR2 is SVGEGT in the germline V gene. The CDR3, as DNA: TGTGCCAGCAGTTACTCGATGGGAGACCCCTACGGCTACACCTTC. Its protein is CASSYSMGDPYGYTF.

The sample holds a few counts of this clonotype. This chain connects TRBV3-1 to TRBJ1-1, with D unresolved. The CDR3 runs to 11 residues. The ends were cut back, 0 bases at V and 4 bases at J, with 0 bases in the middle. Per the germline V gene, CDR1 is LGHDT and CDR2 is YNNKEL (reference sequence). The CDR3 here is CASSQDTEAFF. The CDR3 DNA reads as TGTGCCAGCAGCCAAGACACTGAAGCTTTCTTT.

V is TRBV5-1 and J is TRBJ1-3, with 8 positions matching TRBD1. This CDR3 is built from 13 residues. V lost 7 bases and J lost 5; bases outside the gene matches: 5. CDR1 and CDR2 from the germline V gene are SGHRS and YFSETQ. The chain's CDR3 is CASRRTGRNTIYF. The CDR3 DNA reads as TGCGCCAGCCGCAGGACAGGGCGAAACACCATATATTTT.

V and J are TRBV5-6 and TRBJ2-1; TRBD2 matches 9 bases. The CDR3 contains 19 residues. Germline CDR1 reads SGHDT; CDR2 reads YYEEEE. J lost 5 bases, V lost 4 bases, and 19 bases had no gene match. The DNA for the CDR3 is TGTGCCAGCAGCCTGGAGGGGGCTAGCGGGACCTTTTCACACAATGAGCAGTTCTTC. It codes for CASSLEGASGTFSHNEQFF.

This clonotype was seen a handful of times. The chain has TRBV7-9 and TRBJ2-7; no reliable D call. Germline V gene data show CDR1 as SEHNR and CDR2 as FQNEAQ (reference sequence). The CDR3 length is 12 residues. With 5 bases removed from V and 4 bases from J, the gap between germline ends came to 9 bases. CDR3 in amino acids: CASSAYSYEQYF. The CDR3 DNA follows: TGTGCCAGCAGCGCCTACAGTTACGAGCAGTACTTC.

J is TRBJ2-3 and V is TRBV20-1, with 8 bases aligning to TRBD2. Germline-derived CDR1 and CDR2 are DFQATT and SNEGSKA (reference sequence). CDR3 length equals 18 residues. V lost 2 bases to trimming and J lost 4 bases; unmatched junction nucleotides: 17. The CDR3 DNA reads TGCAGTGCTAGACCCCCCAGCGGGAGCGGCCATCGGGCAGATACGCAGTATTTT. Protein sequence: CSARPPSGSGHRADTQYF.

This chain uses TRBV27 with TRBJ2-7; D might be TRBD1 or TRBD2, each matching 5 bases. With 4 bases removed from V and 0 bases from J, the gap between germline ends came to 10 bases. The CDR3 loop spans 14 amino acids. Germline loops: CDR1 MNHEY, CDR2 SMNVEV (reference sequence). The CDR3 nucleotides read TGTGCCAGCAGTTGGGACCTGGGCTCCTACGAGCAGTACTTC. Protein product: CASSWDLGSYEQYF.

In this sample, this clonotype turned up a few times. The rearrangement links TRBV4-1 to TRBJ2-6; no reliable D call. Deletions cut 1 base from V and 4 bases from J, with 5 bases between. This CDR3 has 14 amino acids. Per the germline V gene, CDR1 is MGHRA and CDR2 is YSYEKL. CDR3 region: CASSQVRGANVLTF. CDR3 DNA: TGCGCCAGCAGCCAAGTACGAGGGGCCAACGTCCTGACTTTC.

This chain uses TRBV11-2 with TRBJ2-5, with 7 bases matching TRBD1. The CDR3 extends over 13 amino acids. V lost 6 bases and J lost 2; bases outside the gene matches: 3. Germline lookup yields CDR1 SGHAT and CDR2 FQNNGV. CDR3 bases: TGTGCCAGCAGACCAGGGGGACAAGAGACCCAGTACTTC. Translating gives CASRPGGQETQYF.

This sequence joins TRBV4-1 and TRBJ2-5; D is uncertain. Trimming cost V 4 bases and J 3 bases, with 9 bases left between them. Germline loops: CDR1 MGHRA, CDR2 YSYEKL. This CDR3 spans 13 amino acids. CDR3: CASSLRAEETQYF. Here the CDR3 DNA reads TGCGCCAGCAGCCTTAGGGCGGAAGAGACCCAGTACTTC.

The CDR3 DNA is TGTGCCAGCAGGACCATAGCGGGATTTTACAATGAGCAGTTCTTC. Protein product: CASRTIAGFYNEQFF. The V call is TRBV27, the J call TRBJ2-1, with TRBD2 identical over 8 bases. The CDR3 has 15 amino acids. Germline V gene lookup returns CDR1 MNHEY and CDR2 SMNVEV (reference sequence). V was clipped by 6 bases and J by 4 bases; unmatched bases: 8.

The gene calls are TRBV4-1 and TRBJ1-1, with TRBD1 as a possible D gene (6 bases). This CDR3 spans 13 amino acids. Trimming removed 1 base from V and 11 bases from J, with 14 bases in between. The germline gives CDR1 MGHRA, CDR2 YSYEKL. CDR3 coding DNA: TGCGCCAGCAGCCAAGCAACAGGGCCCGTGGCTTTCTTT. Translated, it gives CASSQATGPVAFF.

This chain connects TRBV11-2 to TRBJ2-1; unclear D gene. Trimming stripped 4 bases from V and 0 bases from J, with 10 bases between. Germline assignment: CDR1 SGHAT and CDR2 FQNNGV. The CDR3 consists of 15 residues. The CDR3 DNA reads TGTGCCAGCAGCTCCAGCACCGACTCCTACAATGAGCAGTTCTTC. This translates into CASSSSTDSYNEQFF.

The J gene is TRBJ2-3, the V gene TRBV20-1; TRBD2 agrees at 12 bases. V gave up 6 bases and J gave up 2 bases; unmatched junction bases: 12. Germline CDR1 is DFQATT and CDR2 is SNEGSKA (reference sequence). This CDR3 is 17 amino acids long. CDR3 residues: CSAEGTSGRHPTDTQYF. The CDR3 coding sequence is TGCAGTGCCGAGGGGACTAGCGGGCGCCACCCCACAGATACGCAGTATTTT.

This rearrangement joins TRBV19 to TRBJ1-2; D perhaps matches TRBD1 (5 bases). Germline V gene lookup returns CDR1 LNHDA and CDR2 SQIVND (reference sequence). CDR3 size: 11 residues. Deletions cut 10 bases from V and 4 bases from J, with 10 bases between. CDR3 in DNA: TGTGCCATTAGGGGCGGCTATGGCTACACCTTC. It yields the protein CAIRGGYGYTF.

The chain couples TRBV5-4 to TRBJ1-2; a weak D match, TRBD1 (6 bases). The CDR3 runs 13 residues. The V and J ends lost 4 bases and 8 bases respectively, with 15 bases between them. The V gene's germline CDR1 is SGHNT and CDR2 YYREEE (reference sequence). CDR3 amino acids: CASSEGGIIGYTF. The CDR3 DNA follows: TGTGCCAGCAGCGAAGGGGGGATCATAGGCTACACCTTC. Looking up the rest from reference TRBV5-4 and TRBJ1-2 gives the full variable domain: ETGVTQSPTHLIKTRGQQVTLRCSSQSGHNTVSWYQQALGQGPQFIFQYYREEENGRGNFPPRFSGLQFPNYSSELNVNALELDDSALYLCASSEGGIIGYTFGSGTRLTVV.